These T cell receptor beta chains were read from a single sample in a study of T cell repertoires in cytomegalovirus infection. TCRdb independently ran MiXCR on the reads; one entry per CDR3 protein. There are about 260,000 distinct CDR3 sequences in the sample; approximately 10% occur only once, and over 13% lies in the top ten. Source material: PBMCs. These receptors originate from a human donor in good health (CMV status not recorded). Some clones in this sample may be carry-over from other donors' samples. Each CDR3 is given with its conserved first and last residue. A D gene is named only where the DNA matches it firmly. Only part of the rows carry a size: once, few, many, or a class if the clone is expanded.

clone size: few
V gene: TRBV20-1
D gene: .
J gene: TRBJ1-5
CDR3 DNA: TGCAGTGCTCTGGGACCATACAGCAGTAGCAATCAGCCCCAGCATTTT
CDR3 protein: CSALGPYSSSNQPQHF

clone size: .
V gene: TRBV20-1
D gene: .
J gene: TRBJ2-1
CDR3 DNA: TGCAGTGCTAGAGATCAGGGGGACTCCAGGGCCAATGAGCAGTTCTTC
CDR3 protein: CSARDQGDSRANEQFF

clone size: .
V gene: TRBV5-1
D gene: TRBD1
J gene: TRBJ1-4
CDR3 DNA: TGCGCCAGCAGCTTAGGGACAGTTAATGAAAAACTGTTTTTT
CDR3 protein: CASSLGTVNEKLFF

clone size: .
V gene: TRBV18
D gene: .
J gene: TRBJ2-3
CDR3 DNA: TGTGCCAGCTCACCACCGGAGGGAAGCACAGATACGCAGTATTTT
CDR3 protein: CASSPPEGSTDTQYF

clone size: many
V gene: TRBV6-4
D gene: TRBD2
J gene: TRBJ2-3
CDR3 DNA: TGTGCCAGCAGTTTAGCGGGAAGGTTGGAAGATACGCAGTATTTT
CDR3 protein: CASSLAGRLEDTQYF

clone size: many
V gene: TRBV4-1
D gene: TRBD1
J gene: TRBJ1-3
CDR3 DNA: TGTGCCAGCAGCCAAGATTCAGGGGGCGTTTCTGGAAACACCATATATTTT
CDR3 protein: CASSQDSGGVSGNTIYF

clone size: few
V gene: TRBV20-1
D gene: .
J gene: TRBJ1-5
CDR3 DNA: TGCAGTGCTAGAAGGCAGGGGATCGGTCAGCCCCAGCATTTT
CDR3 protein: CSARRQGIGQPQHF

clone size: .
V gene: TRBV27
D gene: TRBD1
J gene: TRBJ2-7
CDR3 DNA: TGTGCCAGCAGGCCGGGACAGGTGGCCTACGAGCAGTACTTC
CDR3 protein: CASRPGQVAYEQYF

clone size: .
V gene: TRBV4-3
D gene: TRBD2
J gene: TRBJ2-1
CDR3 DNA: TGCGCCAGCAGCCAAGAAGTACTAGCGGACTACAATGAGCAGTTCTTC
CDR3 protein: CASSQEVLADYNEQFF

clone size: many
V gene: TRBV19
D gene: .
J gene: TRBJ1-2
CDR3 DNA: TGTGCCAGTAGTATTGGAGGGGCGTTAAACTATGGCTACACCTTC
CDR3 protein: CASSIGGALNYGYTF

clone size: .
V gene: TRBV27
D gene: .
J gene: TRBJ2-7
CDR3 DNA: TGTGCCAGCTCCCTGGGGCACCTGAACTCCTACGAGCAGTACTTC
CDR3 protein: CASSLGHLNSYEQYF

clone size: many
V gene: TRBV7-6
D gene: .
J gene: TRBJ2-7
CDR3 DNA: TGTGCCAGCAGCTTGGACGGGAATAAACCCTACGAGCAGTACTTC
CDR3 protein: CASSLDGNKPYEQYF

clone size: few
V gene: TRBV7-9
D gene: .
J gene: TRBJ2-1
CDR3 DNA: TGTGCCAGCAGCTTGATAGCGGTGAGCTCCTACAATGAGCAGTTCTTC
CDR3 protein: CASSLIAVSSYNEQFF

clone size: many
V gene: TRBV5-1
D gene: TRBD1
J gene: TRBJ2-7
CDR3 DNA: TGCGCCAGCAGCTCCGACAGGGGGATAGGCGAGCAGTACTTC
CDR3 protein: CASSSDRGIGEQYF

clone size: many
V gene: TRBV12-3/TRBV12-4
D gene: TRBD2
J gene: TRBJ2-1
CDR3 DNA: TGTGCCAGCAGTTTAGGTAGCGGGGGGGCCTTTTTCCAGTTCTTC
CDR3 protein: CASSLGSGGAFFQFF

clone size: many
V gene: TRBV7-2
D gene: TRBD1
J gene: TRBJ2-7
CDR3 DNA: TGTGCCAGCAGCTCGAAGGCTCGGACAGGGGGTTCCGAGCAGTACTTC
CDR3 protein: CASSSKARTGGSEQYF

clone size: many
V gene: TRBV6-2/TRBV6-3
D gene: TRBD1
J gene: TRBJ1-5
CDR3 DNA: TGTGCCAGCAGTCGCTCAACAGGGGCGGCTCAGCCCCAGCATTTT
CDR3 protein: CASSRSTGAAQPQHF

clone size: .
V gene: TRBV5-5
D gene: TRBD1
J gene: TRBJ1-1
CDR3 DNA: TGTGCCAGCAGCTTGTTCGCCACAGGGGGCTGGGACACTGAAGCTTTCTTT
CDR3 protein: CASSLFATGGWDTEAFF

clone size: many
V gene: TRBV10-3
D gene: .
J gene: TRBJ1-2
CDR3 DNA: TGTGCCATCAGTGACCCGGGACTGAGCTATGGCTACACCTTC
CDR3 protein: CAISDPGLSYGYTF

clone size: many
V gene: TRBV7-8
D gene: TRBD1
J gene: TRBJ1-5
CDR3 DNA: TGTGCCAGCAGCTTACAGGGGACAGGGGTGGGGCAGCCCCAGCATTTT
CDR3 protein: CASSLQGTGVGQPQHF

clone size: few
V gene: TRBV3-1
D gene: TRBD1
J gene: TRBJ1-3
CDR3 DNA: TGTGCCAGCAGCCAATCCCCCTCGGGGAGGGGGCCTGGAAACACCATATATTTT
CDR3 protein: CASSQSPSGRGPGNTIYF

clone size: few
V gene: TRBV7-2
D gene: .
J gene: TRBJ1-2
CDR3 DNA: TGTGCCAGCAGCTTAGCGGGTACAGGGCCCTTGGTTGTCTTC
CDR3 protein: CASSLAGTGPLVVF

clone size: .
V gene: TRBV7-8
D gene: TRBD1
J gene: TRBJ2-7
CDR3 DNA: TGTGCCAGCAGCGCTTGGACAGGGAGCCCCTACGAGCAGTACTTC
CDR3 protein: CASSAWTGSPYEQYF

clone size: many
V gene: TRBV5-1
D gene: .
J gene: TRBJ2-3
CDR3 DNA: TGCGCCAGCAGCGGACGGACAGCCAGCACAGATACGCAGTATTTT
CDR3 protein: CASSGRTASTDTQYF

clone size: many
V gene: TRBV7-2
D gene: .
J gene: TRBJ2-3
CDR3 DNA: TGTGCCAGCAGCTTCCCAGGAGAAAGCACAGATACGCAGTATTTT
CDR3 protein: CASSFPGESTDTQYF

clone size: many
V gene: TRBV6-5
D gene: TRBD1
J gene: TRBJ1-6
CDR3 DNA: TGTGCCAGCAGTTACCGAGGGACAGGGGGGAATTCACCCCTCCACTTT
CDR3 protein: CASSYRGTGGNSPLHF

clone size: .
V gene: TRBV6-2/TRBV6-3
D gene: TRBD1
J gene: TRBJ2-3
CDR3 DNA: TGTGCCAGCAGTTATACCGGGACAGGGACAGATACGCAGTATTTT
CDR3 protein: CASSYTGTGTDTQYF

clone size: .
V gene: TRBV19
D gene: .
J gene: TRBJ1-1
CDR3 DNA: TGTGCCAGTAGTGGGGGAGGGATCGCTTTCTTT
CDR3 protein: CASSGGGIAFF

clone size: .
V gene: TRBV2
D gene: .
J gene: TRBJ2-1
CDR3 DNA: TGTGCCAGCAGGGCTAGCTATGCTGAGCAGTTCTTC
CDR3 protein: CASRASYAEQFF

clone size: few
V gene: TRBV11-2
D gene: TRBD1
J gene: TRBJ1-2
CDR3 DNA: TGTGCCAGCAGCCGACAGGGGGCGGGTGGCTACACCTTC
CDR3 protein: CASSRQGAGGYTF

clone size: many
V gene: TRBV28
D gene: .
J gene: TRBJ2-5
CDR3 DNA: TGTGCCAGCAGTGCGACAGGATGGGACGAGACCCAGTACTTC
CDR3 protein: CASSATGWDETQYF

clone size: many
V gene: TRBV7-2
D gene: .
J gene: TRBJ2-1
CDR3 DNA: TGTGCCAGCAGCTTCCTACAGCGGAGCAATGAGCAGTTCTTC
CDR3 protein: CASSFLQRSNEQFF

clone size: many
V gene: TRBV7-2
D gene: TRBD1
J gene: TRBJ1-1
CDR3 DNA: TGTGCCAGCAGCTTAGATCTCGCAGGGGGCACTGAAGCTTTCTTT
CDR3 protein: CASSLDLAGGTEAFF

clone size: .
V gene: TRBV19
D gene: .
J gene: TRBJ1-5
CDR3 DNA: TGTGCCAGTAGTATCCCCTACGGGCGCGCTAAGAATCAGCCCCAGCATTTT
CDR3 protein: CASSIPYGRAKNQPQHF

clone size: .
V gene: TRBV4-3
D gene: TRBD1
J gene: TRBJ1-2
CDR3 DNA: TGCGCCAGCAGCCACGGCCCGGGACAGGACTATGGCTACACCTTC
CDR3 protein: CASSHGPGQDYGYTF

clone size: many
V gene: TRBV7-2
D gene: .
J gene: TRBJ2-3
CDR3 DNA: TGTGCCAGCAGCATGAGCACAGATACGCAGTATTTT
CDR3 protein: CASSMSTDTQYF

clone size: .
V gene: TRBV20-1
D gene: .
J gene: TRBJ2-5
CDR3 DNA: TGCAGTGCTAGAGACTGGGAGTACCAAGAGACCCAGTACTTC
CDR3 protein: CSARDWEYQETQYF

clone size: .
V gene: TRBV15
D gene: .
J gene: TRBJ2-3
CDR3 DNA: TGTGCCACCAGCAGCCACCCGGACGGGGGGCTGGGAGATACGCAGTATTTT
CDR3 protein: CATSSHPDGGLGDTQYF

clone size: many
V gene: TRBV7-2
D gene: .
J gene: TRBJ2-7
CDR3 DNA: TGTGCCAGCAGCTTAGCGGTGGGCAGCTACGAGCAGTACTTC
CDR3 protein: CASSLAVGSYEQYF

clone size: .
V gene: TRBV6-2/TRBV6-3
D gene: TRBD1
J gene: TRBJ1-5
CDR3 DNA: TGTGCCACCGGTCTGGGACAGAAGGACAATCAGCCCCAGCATTTT
CDR3 protein: CATGLGQKDNQPQHF

clone size: many
V gene: TRBV7-2
D gene: .
J gene: TRBJ1-5
CDR3 DNA: TGTGCCAGCAGCTTGGTACAGCTGAATCAGCCCCAGCATTTT
CDR3 protein: CASSLVQLNQPQHF

clone size: many
V gene: TRBV29-1
D gene: .
J gene: TRBJ1-4
CDR3 DNA: TGCAGCGTTGATCTCCCTGACCTTAATGAAAAACTGTTTTTT
CDR3 protein: CSVDLPDLNEKLFF

clone size: .
V gene: TRBV6-2/TRBV6-3
D gene: .
J gene: TRBJ2-1
CDR3 DNA: TGTGCCAGCAGTTTTAGCGGCCACAATGAGCAGTTCTTC
CDR3 protein: CASSFSGHNEQFF

clone size: few
V gene: TRBV20-1
D gene: .
J gene: TRBJ1-6
CDR3 DNA: TGCAGTGCTAGAGTCCGAGACACCCTAGGGTCACCCCTCCACTTT
CDR3 protein: CSARVRDTLGSPLHF

clone size: many
V gene: TRBV2
D gene: .
J gene: TRBJ1-6
CDR3 DNA: TGTGCCAGCAGTGAAACAGCCATGGCGACACCCCTCCACTTT
CDR3 protein: CASSETAMATPLHF

clone size: many
V gene: TRBV12-3/TRBV12-4
D gene: .
J gene: TRBJ1-5
CDR3 DNA: TGTGCCAGCAGCCACGGACTTCATCAGCCCCAGCATTTT
CDR3 protein: CASSHGLHQPQHF

clone size: many
V gene: TRBV7-8
D gene: .
J gene: TRBJ2-3
CDR3 DNA: TGTGCCAGCAGCTTAGGGGGACACGATAGCACAGATACGCAGTATTTT
CDR3 protein: CASSLGGHDSTDTQYF

clone size: .
V gene: TRBV5-1
D gene: TRBD1
J gene: TRBJ1-6
CDR3 DNA: TGCGCCAGCAGCTTGGGGGACAGGGTAAGCTCACCCCTCCACTTT
CDR3 protein: CASSLGDRVSSPLHF

clone size: many
V gene: TRBV27
D gene: TRBD2
J gene: TRBJ2-1
CDR3 DNA: TGTGCCAGCAGCAGATTTACTAGCGGGGGCGTGAATGAGCAGTTCTTC
CDR3 protein: CASSRFTSGGVNEQFF

clone size: many
V gene: TRBV7-2
D gene: TRBD1
J gene: TRBJ1-6
CDR3 DNA: TGTGCCAGCAGACGGACAGGGGAGAATTCACCCCTCCACTTT
CDR3 protein: CASRRTGENSPLHF

clone size: .
V gene: TRBV5-5
D gene: .
J gene: TRBJ2-2
CDR3 DNA: TGTGCCAGCAGCCCGACTCCACGGGCTAACACCGGGGAGCTGTTTTTT
CDR3 protein: CASSPTPRANTGELFF

clone size: few
V gene: TRBV20-1
D gene: TRBD1
J gene: TRBJ1-1
CDR3 DNA: TGCAGTCCAATGGACAGGATTAACACTGAAGCTTTCTTT
CDR3 protein: CSPMDRINTEAFF